This T cell receptor (beta chain) is from a study of cytotoxic CD8 clonotypes in ibrutinib-treated CLL (TCRdb year 2021). Study-wide context: In this cohort, 15 patients were treatment-naive and about ten were relapsed/refractory, while some 18 had unmutated IGHV. Response samples were taken after a median of around 13 months on treatment, ranging from about 6 to 40 months. Partial responses were observed in 24 patients and complete responses in 2; after a median follow-up of about 69 months, remission was maintained in approximately 14 patients and progression was observed in roughly twelve. Every remission and progressive disease sample was obtained while ibrutinib was still being received by the patients. Of the roughly 79 people in the trial, approximately 26 had longitudinal samples available. Cryopreserved peripheral blood mononuclear cells were collected at three points: before therapy, at response, and at either sustained remission or disease progression. An average of roughly 270,000 productive templates and 80,000 to 100,000 productive rearrangements was obtained per sample.

The time point label on this specimen signifies: about eleven months on ibrutinib. For TCR beta library preparation, approximately 1.8 micrograms of genomic DNA was extracted from cryopreserved PBMCs. Longitudinal blood samples from CLL patients receiving ibrutinib monotherapy were subjected to high-throughput TCR beta sequencing. Patients were enrolled in a phase 2 open-label single-center ibrutinib monotherapy trial. What the study reported, not specific to this receptor: Public clonotypes were rare and either shrank or stayed stable during treatment, and the rise in clonality at ibrutinib response reflected expansion of private clonotypes. Baseline clonality was found to be higher than that of age-matched healthy donors and was strongly correlated with circulating CD8+ T-cell counts. Sampling times were not matched between patients in sustained remission and patients whose disease was progressing, and lymph node repertoires were not examined. At ibrutinib response clonality went up, during sustained remission it held steady, and at progression it dropped back toward baseline.

V trim: 3 bases; J trim: 2 bases; unmatched bases: 5. The CDR3 measures 17 amino acids from cysteine to phenylalanine. The only DNA kept is the CDR3, 51 bases in frame from the first base. Via the germline V gene, CDR1 is KGHSH and CDR2 LQKENI. Each clonotype received, on average, approximately 9.9x coverage in deep resolution sequencing performed on a MiSeq, where the target depth lay between 1 in 1 million and 1 in 200,000 T cells. TCR beta libraries were generated with the immunoSEQ hsTCRB Kit. The published analysis was carried out like this. Data were analyzed with ImmunoSEQ Data Assistant and ImmunoSEQ Analyzer, with V, D and J genes assigned per IMGT definitions. Clonality, which ranges from 0 to 1, was calculated by subtracting the normalized Shannon entropy of productive rearrangement frequencies from one. Only overrepresented clonotypes making up at least 0.05% of the repertoire of each patient were included in the public clonotype analysis. About a dozen age-matched healthy donor repertoires from immuneACCESS were used as controls for clonality. In its TCRdb copy, this immuneACCESS table keeps in-frame sequences only and misses some clones. Where compared with another copy, unresolved V genes explain less than half of these, and the others have no known cause. Clone size and the V and J calls come from that table; the DNA yielded D and trimming. This sample lists roughly 150,000 clones; approximately 80% were detected once. The biggest ten clones account for around 2.1% of the sample.

Details on this clone: There is no known antigen for this receptor. Base qualities are not recorded, but no much larger clone differs from it by a single base.

The receptor was derived from a human donor with chronic lymphocytic leukemia. The rearrangement joined TRBV18 to TRBJ2-6; TRBD1 agrees with 9 junctional bases. Sequenced material: PBMCs, taken after 12 months of ibrutinib treatment. CDR3 loop: CASSPGTGRTGANVLTF. Here is the DNA: TGTGCCAGCTCACCCGGGACAGGGAGAACTGGGGCCAACGTCCTGACTTTC.